One and the same sample provided the 25 T cell receptor beta chains below, sequenced in a study of T cells after yellow fever vaccination. TCRdb processed the 5' RACE reads anew with MiXCR; each CDR3 protein has one entry. The sample includes fewer than 350,000 distinct CDR3 sequences, 3.6% seen only once; the top ten take about a quarter. Sequenced here: PBMCs, sampled on the day of the yellow fever booster vaccination. All receptors derive from a man in his late teens or twenties who received the YFV17D yellow fever vaccine.

In its sample, this clonotype was seen many times. This chain uses TRBV18 with TRBJ2-3, with D possibly matching TRBD2 (7 bases). CDR1 and CDR2 from the germline V gene are KGHSH and LQKENI. This CDR3 has 17 amino acids. The ends were cut back, 0 bases at V and 6 bases at J, with 19 bases in the middle. CDR3 sequence: CASSPPARRGPLDTQYF. The CDR3 DNA follows: TGTGCCAGCTCACCACCAGCCAGGCGGGGGCCCCTCGATACGCAGTATTTT.

This clonotype was seen more than once but under ten times. J is TRBJ1-1 and V is TRBV20-1; 10 bases match TRBD1. The CDR3 runs 15 residues. V was pared by 3 bases and J by 5 bases, with 9 bases of the junction left unmatched. CDR1 and CDR2 (germline): DFQATT, SNEGSKA (reference sequence). CDR3 sequence reads: CSARDFGTGETEAFF. The CDR3 DNA follows: TGCAGTGCTAGGGACTTTGGGACAGGGGAGACTGAAGCTTTCTTT.

The chain joins TRBV6-5 to TRBJ1-3, with D possibly being TRBD1 (5 bases). The germline CDR1 and CDR2 sequences are MNHEY and SVGAGI. The V gene lost 2 bases and the J gene lost 1 base, with 18 bases spanning the gap. The CDR3 length is 18 residues. CDR3 nucleotide sequence: TGTGCCAGCAGTTACGATTCGCCAGGGACTTTTTCTGGAAACACCATATATTTT. Encoded protein: CASSYDSPGTFSGNTIYF.

This clonotype was recorded many times. The chain has TRBV5-1 and TRBJ1-2; the match to TRBD1 covers 8 bases. CDR1 is SGHRS and CDR2 is YFSETQ in the germline V gene. Trimming took 0 bases from V and 8 from J; bases not matched to a gene: 9. CDR3 length: 15 amino acids. The CDR3 DNA sequence: TGCGCCAGCAGCTTGGAAATCGGACAGGGAGGCGGCTACACCTTC. Protein product: CASSLEIGQGGGYTF.

This clonotype was found many times. The chain combines TRBV7-8 with TRBJ2-2; maybe TRBD1 (6 bases). Germline loops: CDR1 SGHVS, CDR2 FQNEAQ. Trimming took 4 bases from V and 0 from J, leaving 18 bases between them. This CDR3 is 18 amino acids long. CDR3 sequence: CASSSRRDTFSNTGELFF. The CDR3 coding sequence is TGTGCCAGCAGCTCACGCCGGGACACCTTTTCGAACACCGGGGAGCTGTTTTTT.

In its sample, this clonotype was seen many times. The chain carries TRBV5-5 and TRBJ2-5; D gene uncertain. V was cut by 1 base and J by 5 bases, with 9 bases left in between. The CDR3 loop spans 13 amino acids. Germline assignment: CDR1 SGHKS and CDR2 YYEKEE (reference sequence). The CDR3 region is CASSLRRMETQYF. CDR3 nucleotide sequence: TGTGCCAGCAGCTTGCGCAGGATGGAGACCCAGTACTTC.

This clonotype was observed at least ten times. The chain links TRBV5-1 to TRBJ2-3, with TRBD2 identical over 13 bases. Germline trimming cut 5 bases from V and 3 bases from J; bases unmatched to any gene: 9. CDR1 is SGHRS and CDR2 is YFSETQ in the germline V gene. The CDR3 has 17 amino acids. CDR3 residues: CASSLRLAGGLTDTQYF. DNA for the CDR3: TGCGCCAGCAGTTTACGACTAGCGGGGGGCCTAACAGATACGCAGTATTTT.

This clonotype appeared many times. J is TRBJ1-1 and V is TRBV19, with D tentatively TRBD1 (5 bases). The CDR3 spans 15 residues. Between the trimmed V and J ends, which lost 2 bases and 3 bases, there was a span of 13 bases. CDR1 is LNHDA, CDR2 SQIVND, per germline (reference sequence). The CDR3 region is CASSINPGGDTEAFF. The CDR3 region has the DNA TGTGCCAGTAGTATAAATCCGGGAGGGGACACTGAAGCTTTCTTT.

This chain links TRBV9 with TRBJ1-2, with D perhaps TRBD1 (5 bases). This CDR3 is 13 amino acids long. Trimming shortened V by 1 base and J by 5 bases, and 9 bases separated the two germline ends. The germline V gene encodes CDR1 SGDLS and CDR2 YYNGEE. CDR3 protein: CASSVKTDYGYTF. As DNA, the CDR3 is TGTGCCAGCAGCGTAAAGACAGATTATGGCTACACCTTC. Full variable domain (missing parts from reference TRBV9 and TRBJ1-2): DSGVTQTPKHLITATGQRVTLRCSPRSGDLSVYWYQQSLDQGLQFLIQYYNGEERAKGNILERFSAQQFPDLHSELNLSSLELGDSALYFCASSVKTDYGYTFGSGTRLTVV.

This clonotype has a handful of counts. The J gene is TRBJ2-1, the V gene TRBV12-5; maybe TRBD1 (5 bases). The CDR3 is 13 residues long. Looked up from germline, CDR1 is LGHNT and CDR2 is FRNRAP. The V and J ends lost 7 bases and 4 bases respectively, with 11 bases between them. In DNA form, the CDR3 reads TGTGCTAGTGAGCAGGGTAATTACAATGAGCAGTTCTTC. Protein: CASEQGNYNEQFF.

This clonotype turned up a few times. This sequence joins TRBV4-1 and TRBJ1-1; D unclear. The germline V gene encodes CDR1 MGHRA and CDR2 YSYEKL. CDR3 length: 17 amino acids. The germline V and J ends were trimmed by 4 bases and 6 bases, with 24 bases remaining between them. CDR3 nucleotides: TGCGCCAGCAGCCTACTGCGGCGGGGAACGGGCGGCGCTGAAGCTTTCTTT. Amino acids: CASSLLRRGTGGAEAFF.

There are many counts of this clonotype. V gene TRBV9 combines with J gene TRBJ2-7; D tentatively fits TRBD1 or TRBD2 (5 bases each). The germline gives CDR1 SGDLS, CDR2 YYNGEE. The CDR3 extends over 11 amino acids. V gave up 7 bases and J gave up 5 bases, with 10 bases separating them. CDR3 in DNA: TGTGCCAGCCGGGACCCGGACGAGCAGTACTTC. Amino acid sequence: CASRDPDEQYF.

The sample holds many counts of this clonotype. The chain employs TRBV5-1 and TRBJ2-5, with TRBD2 identical over 7 bases. This CDR3 region has 15 residues. CDR1 is SGHRS and CDR2 is YFSETQ in the germline V gene. The V and J ends lost 1 base and 5 bases, in that order; junction bases with no gene match: 8. Written as DNA, the CDR3 is TGCGCCAGCAGCTTGATCGGGGCTAGCGGCGAGACCCAGTACTTC. Its protein product is CASSLIGASGETQYF.

This clonotype has at least ten counts. V usage is TRBV12-3 or TRBV12-4 and J usage is TRBJ1-6; D remains unclear. With 5 bases removed from V and 7 bases from J, the gap between germline ends came to 12 bases. CDR3 length: 14 residues. The CDR3 DNA reads as TGTGCCAGCAGTCCTGACGGGAGAAATTCACCCCTCCACTTT. It encodes CASSPDGRNSPLHF.

The rearrangement uses TRBV6-5 and TRBJ1-6; D gene ambiguous. V shed 2 bases and J shed 4 bases, with 9 bases lying between them. The germline gives CDR1 MNHEY, CDR2 SVGAGI. CDR3 length: 15 residues. The CDR3 reads CASSYSGRYNSPLHF. The CDR3 DNA follows: TGTGCCAGCAGTTACAGCGGACGATATAATTCACCCCTCCACTTT.

V is TRBV20-1 and J is TRBJ2-1; maybe TRBD1 (5 bases). The CDR3 extends over 15 amino acids. Trimming took off 1 base at V and 3 bases at J, with 13 bases between the two ends. The V gene's germline CDR1 is DFQATT and CDR2 SNEGSKA (reference sequence). The CDR3 sequence: CSARGGRPVYNEQFF. DNA for the CDR3: TGCAGTGCTAGAGGGGGCCGGCCAGTCTACAATGAGCAGTTCTTC.

This clonotype appeared many times. The V and J genes are TRBV7-2 and TRBJ2-3; TRBD1 is a possible D gene (5 bases). Germline values: CDR1 SGHTA, CDR2 FQGNSA. The V end lost 4 bases, the J end lost 7 bases, and 24 bases lay between the germline ends. The CDR3 runs to 17 residues. CDR3 protein: CASSSATRTYLQNTQYF. The CDR3 DNA follows: TGTGCCAGCAGCTCAGCCACCCGGACATACCTACAAAATACGCAGTATTTT.

This clonotype came up many times. The rearrangement uses TRBV6-9 and TRBJ2-5, with 13 bases lining up with TRBD2. The CDR3 has 18 residues. The V gene's germline CDR1 is MNHGY and CDR2 SVAAGI. The ends lost 6 bases at V and 1 base at J; junction bases unmatched: 11. The CDR3 DNA sequence: TGTGCCAGCAGCCCGCGGACTAGCGGGGGAGAGCCCCAAGAGACCCAGTACTTC. The encoded protein is CASSPRTSGGEPQETQYF.

There are many counts of this clonotype. The chain links TRBV4-2 to TRBJ2-1, with 14 bases fitting TRBD2. The V gene end was trimmed by 4 bases and the J gene end by 8 bases; junction bases not matched to a gene: 10. CDR3 length: 17 amino acids. Germline assignment: CDR1 LGHNA and CDR2 YNFKEQ. This chain's CDR3 is CASSLSTGTSGGDEQFF. The CDR3 DNA reads TGTGCCAGCAGCCTCTCAACCGGGACTAGCGGGGGTGATGAGCAGTTCTTC.

The table lists this clonotype with a few counts. The CDR3 DNA reads as TGTGCCAGCAGCGCTGACACCGATACGCAGTATTTT. Protein sequence: CASSADTDTQYF. This rearrangement joins TRBV5-6 to TRBJ2-3; no definite D call. With 4 bases removed from V and 6 bases from J, the gap between germline ends came to 9 bases. The CDR3 consists of 12 residues. Germline V gives CDR1 SGHDT, CDR2 YYEEEE.

The table lists this clonotype with a few counts. The rearrangement joins TRBV5-1 to TRBJ2-5, with D maybe TRBD2 (6 bases). This CDR3 is built from 14 residues. CDR1 SGHRS and CDR2 YFSETQ come from the germline V gene. V gave up 4 bases and J gave up 5 bases, with 15 bases separating them. The CDR3 here is CASSPGLLLETQYF. The CDR3 DNA follows: TGCGCCAGCAGCCCGGGACTCCTATTGGAGACCCAGTACTTC. Combining the CDR3 with reference TRBV5-1 and TRBJ2-5 gives the whole variable domain KAGVTQTPRYLIKTRGQQVTLSCSPISGHRSVSWYQQTPGQGLQFLFEYFSETQRNKGNFPGRFSGRQFSNSRSEMNVSTLELGDSALYLCASSPGLLLETQYFGPGTRLLVL.

This clonotype appeared a few times. J is TRBJ1-1 and V is TRBV1; the D call in the table, TRBD1, was not verified against the DNA. TRBV1 constitutes a pseudogene. This CDR3 is 16 amino acids long. CDR3: CTSSRTGPAMDTEAFF. As DNA, the CDR3 is TGCACCAGCAGCCGGACAGGGCCCGCTATGGACACTGAAGCTTTCTTT.

In its sample, this clonotype was seen a few times. This chain links TRBV7-6 with TRBJ2-6; 7 bases are a match to TRBD1. Germline CDR1 and CDR2: SGHVS and FNYEAQ. There are 17 residues in the CDR3. V was pared by 1 base and J by 1 base, with 4 bases of the junction left unmatched. The CDR3 here is CASSLGGQLSGANVLTF. CDR3 coding DNA: TGTGCCAGCAGCTTAGGGGGACAGCTGTCTGGGGCCAACGTCCTGACTTTC.

This chain links TRBV7-9 with TRBJ2-1; TRBD2 aligns across 8 bases. Germline CDR1 reads SEHNR; CDR2 reads FQNEAQ (reference sequence). V dropped 5 bases and J dropped 0; count of bases not matched to a gene: 6. The CDR3 extends over 16 amino acids. CDR3 sequence (DNA): TGTGCCAGCAGCCGAAGCGGGGGTCCCTCCTACAATGAGCAGTTCTTC. Its protein product is CASSRSGGPSYNEQFF.

There are many counts of this clonotype. The chain uses TRBV7-2 and TRBJ2-7, with D hard to call. Trimming shortened V by 2 bases and J by 3 bases, and 8 bases separated the two germline ends. CDR1 and CDR2 (germline): SGHTA, FQGNSA. The CDR3 extends over 13 amino acids. CDR3 region: CASSLSPYYEQYV. Written as DNA, the CDR3 is TGTGCCAGCAGCTTAAGCCCCTACTACGAGCAGTACGTC.